The next 23 T cell receptor beta chains were all read from a single sample in a study of identical twins. TCRdb analysed the 5' RACE reads with MiXCR anew, one entry per CDR3 protein. Found here are 1.5 million to 2 million distinct CDR3 sequences, under 35% of them singletons; the top ten hold about 0.27%. What was sequenced was cord blood. Receptors originate from a newborn girl in good health.

This clonotype appeared a single time. J is TRBJ2-7 and V is TRBV29-1, with TRBD2 matching 14 bases. Germline lookup yields CDR1 SQVTM and CDR2 ANQGSEA. This CDR3 region has 16 residues. V lost 6 bases and J lost 3; bases outside the gene matches: 10. The CDR3 DNA sequence: TGCAGCGTCCGACTAGCGGGAGGGACCTACGTCTACGAGCAGTACTTC. Its translation is CSVRLAGGTYVYEQYF.

This clonotype was found a few times. The rearrangement links TRBV20-1 to TRBJ1-2, with 10 bases matching TRBD1. There are 17 residues in the CDR3. CDR1 and CDR2 (germline): DFQATT, SNEGSKA (reference sequence). Losses at the gene ends were 2 bases for V and 1 base for J; bases not matched to a gene: 10. The CDR3 spells CSARRLGGQGDNYGYTF. In nucleotides, the CDR3 is TGCAGTGCTAGAAGGCTTGGCGGACAGGGGGATAACTATGGCTACACCTTC.

This clonotype was found once. One end of the junction is discordant with germline, which a read error may explain. The chain is built from TRBV28 and TRBJ2-1, with D possibly being TRBD2 (5 bases). Germline CDR1 is MDHEN and CDR2 is SYDVKM. The CDR3 is 15 amino acids. This CDR3 reads CASSSTSGSYNKQFF. DNA of the CDR3: TGTGCCAGCAGCTCCACTAGTGGTTCCTACAATAAGCAGTTCTTC.

The chain recombines TRBV3-1 with TRBJ2-7; D may be TRBD1 (6 bases). Trimming left V 1 base short and J 3 bases short, with 13 bases between. Germline lookup yields CDR1 LGHDT and CDR2 YNNKEL (reference sequence). The CDR3 has 15 amino acids. The CDR3 sequence is CASSQVRTAYYEQYF. CDR3 nucleotide sequence: TGTGCCAGCAGCCAAGTCCGGACAGCTTACTACGAGCAGTACTTC.

V gene TRBV25-1 combines with J gene TRBJ2-1; TRBD2 agrees at 10 bases. Germline V gene lookup returns CDR1 MGHDK and CDR2 SYGVNS. The CDR3 covers 15 residues. The V and J ends lost 4 bases and 8 bases, in that order; junction bases with no gene match: 8. The CDR3 protein is CASSVEIAGGDEQFF. The CDR3 nucleotides read TGTGCCAGCAGTGTCGAAATAGCGGGAGGAGATGAGCAGTTCTTC.

This clonotype was counted a few times. The V call is TRBV20-1, the J call TRBJ2-1; 12 nucleotides agree with TRBD2. Germline V lookup: CDR1 DFQATT, CDR2 SNEGSKA (reference sequence). The CDR3 is 16 residues long. V gave up 3 bases and J gave up 3 bases; unmatched junction bases: 6. In nucleotides, the CDR3 is TGCAGTGCTAGTGCCCGGACTAGCGGGGACTACAATGAGCAGTTCTTC. It translates to CSASARTSGDYNEQFF.

This chain uses TRBV7-2 with TRBJ1-4; D unclear. The CDR3 consists of 15 residues. V lost 7 bases and J lost 0, with 12 bases in between. Germline-derived CDR1 and CDR2 are SGHTA and FQGNSA. CDR3 in amino acids: CASTSGTSTNEKLFF. As DNA, the CDR3 is TGTGCCAGCACCTCGGGTACTTCAACTAATGAAAAACTGTTTTTT.

This rearrangement joins TRBV4-1 to TRBJ2-1, with 9 bases fitting TRBD2. The CDR3 is 16 residues long. J gave up 7 bases and V 3 bases, and 10 bases lay outside the gene matches. The germline V gene has CDR1 MGHRA and CDR2 YSYEKL. The CDR3 DNA follows: TGCGCCAGCAGCCAGCCTCTAGCGGGATCGGGGAATGAGCAGTTCTTC. Protein: CASSQPLAGSGNEQFF.

A word on this clonotype: One end of the junction fails to match germline, which may point to a read error. J is TRBJ1-2 and V is TRBV6-5; no firm D call. The CDR3 has 13 amino acids. The germline V gene encodes CDR1 MNHEY and CDR2 SVGAGI. The CDR3 DNA sequence: TGTGCCAGCAGTTACTCTACTGGGGATGGCTGCACCTTC. Translated: CASSYSTGDGCTF.

The rearrangement uses TRBV20-1 and TRBJ1-2, with 10 bases lining up with TRBD1. Germline V CDR1 and CDR2: DFQATT, SNEGSKA (reference sequence). The CDR3 is made up of 15 amino acids. J was trimmed by 3 bases and V by 1 base; bases with no gene match: 5. The CDR3 loop reads CSARGQGAFDYGYTF. CDR3 in DNA: TGCAGTGCTAGAGGACAGGGGGCCTTCGACTATGGCTACACCTTC.

This clonotype showed up just a few times. This sequence joins TRBV12-3 or TRBV12-4 and TRBJ1-1; a weak D match, TRBD1 (5 bases). Trimming left V 8 bases short and J 3 bases short, with 16 bases between. The CDR3 is 14 residues long. The CDR3, as DNA: TGTGCCAGCTTAGGGGCCAGTTTCGACACTGAAGCTTTCTTT. This gives the protein CASLGASFDTEAFF.

This clonotype has a handful of counts. V and J are TRBV7-9 and TRBJ1-6; weak D call: TRBD1 (6 bases). Germline values: CDR1 SEHNR, CDR2 FQNEAQ (reference sequence). The CDR3 runs 16 residues. Trimming took 5 bases from V and 5 from J, leaving 16 bases between them. The CDR3 here is CASSRQATYHNSPLHF. Written as DNA, the CDR3 is TGTGCCAGCAGCCGACAGGCAACATATCATAATTCACCCCTCCACTTT.

The chain joins TRBV6-5 to TRBJ2-1, with D possibly matching TRBD1 (5 bases). With 5 bases removed from V and 5 bases from J, the gap between germline ends came to 10 bases. Germline V gives CDR1 MNHEY, CDR2 SVGAGI. This CDR3 region has 13 residues. CDR3 residues: CASSGAGNNEQFF. DNA for the CDR3: TGTGCCAGCAGTGGGGCAGGGAACAATGAGCAGTTCTTC.

This clonotype was seen at least ten times. The V gene is TRBV25-1, the J gene TRBJ2-1; tentative D call: TRBD1 (7 bases). V shed 7 bases and J shed 5 bases, with 12 bases lying between them. Germline V gene sequence: CDR1 MGHDK, CDR2 SYGVNS. The CDR3 extends over 13 amino acids. This chain's CDR3 is CASKEGANNEQFF. The DNA of the CDR3 is TGTGCCAGCAAGGAGGGGGCGAACAATGAGCAGTTCTTC.

The chain carries TRBV7-2 and TRBJ1-2; 11 bases are a match to TRBD1. Trimming cost V 0 bases and J 1 base; bases outside gene matches: 7. The CDR3 spans 18 residues. CDR1 SGHTA and CDR2 FQGNSA come from the germline V gene. CDR3 loop: CASSLAGTGGALNYGYTF. The DNA for the CDR3 is TGTGCCAGCAGCTTAGCCGGGACAGGGGGAGCTCTTAACTATGGCTACACCTTC.

J is TRBJ2-4 and V is TRBV20-1, with TRBD2 identical over 11 bases. J gave up 13 bases and V 5 bases, and 28 bases lay outside the gene matches. Per the germline V gene, CDR1 is DFQATT and CDR2 is SNEGSKA (reference sequence). There are 19 residues in the CDR3. The CDR3 spells CSAGRKGTSGQPKLYVQYF. The DNA for the CDR3 is TGCAGTGCTGGACGAAAGGGGACTAGCGGACAACCTAAACTCTACGTGCAGTACTTC.

The chain has TRBV10-3 and TRBJ2-5, with 10 bases lining up with TRBD2. V lost 5 bases, J lost 11 bases, and 14 bases stayed unmatched. This CDR3 is built from 15 residues. The germline V gene encodes CDR1 ENHRY and CDR2 SYGVKD. Written as DNA, the CDR3 is TGTGCCATCAGTCTAGCGGGAGATAGCTATAATGAGCAGTACTTC. Encoded protein: CAISLAGDSYNEQYF.

There are many counts of this clonotype. Written as DNA, the CDR3 is TGTGCCAGCCAACTTAGTCCCCACATAGCTCATAATTCACCCCTCCACTTT. Translated, it gives CASQLSPHIAHNSPLHF. V gene TRBV27 combines with J gene TRBJ1-6; the D is unclear. This CDR3 has 17 residues. V gave up 8 bases and J gave up 5 bases, with 22 bases separating them. CDR1 MNHEY and CDR2 SMNVEV come from the germline V gene (reference sequence).

This clonotype was counted only a few times. V and J are TRBV20-1 and TRBJ2-7; 7 nucleotides align to TRBD2. The CDR3 extends over 14 amino acids. Germline lookup yields CDR1 DFQATT and CDR2 SNEGSKA (reference sequence). V trimming: 0 bases; J trimming: 4 bases; junction bases outside the gene matches: 6. The CDR3, as DNA: TGCAGTGCTAGAGAGACGGGGGGAGGATACGAGCAGTACTTC. This codes for CSARETGGGYEQYF.

The chain couples TRBV7-9 to TRBJ2-5; perhaps TRBD1 as D (5 bases). The end of the DNA is better explained by TRBJ2-7, so the J call may be wrong. Germline V gene lookup returns CDR1 SEHNR and CDR2 FQNEAQ (reference sequence). CDR3 size: 15 residues. CDR3 DNA sequence: TGTGCCAGCAGCTTAGGTCGGGCAGGGCTTTACGAGCAGTACTTC. Translated, it gives CASSLGRAGLYEQYF.

J is TRBJ2-7 and V is TRBV5-4, with 7 bases lining up with TRBD1. V trimming: 2 bases; J trimming: 3 bases; junction bases outside the gene matches: 8. The CDR3 totals 15 residues. Looked up from germline, CDR1 is SGHNT and CDR2 is YYREEE (reference sequence). The CDR3 region is CASSFRQGEGYEQYF. CDR3 bases: TGTGCCAGCAGCTTCCGACAGGGCGAAGGCTACGAGCAGTACTTC.

There are a few counts of this clonotype. The CDR3 reads CASSYPSTSGPNEQFF. The CDR3 bases are TGTGCCAGCAGTTACCCCTCGACTAGCGGCCCCAATGAGCAGTTCTTC. V and J are TRBV6-6 and TRBJ2-1, with TRBD2 matching over 9 bases. V trimming: 2 bases; J trimming: 6 bases; junction bases outside the gene matches: 8. CDR3 size: 16 residues. Germline CDR1 is MNHNY and CDR2 is SVGAGI (reference sequence).

Here the CDR3 reads CSGVRGTGADTQYF. CDR3 sequence (DNA): TGCAGCGGAGTGAGAGGGACGGGCGCAGATACGCAGTATTTT. This sequence joins TRBV29-1 and TRBJ2-3, with D perhaps being TRBD1 or TRBD2 (5 bases each). There are 14 residues in the CDR3. Trimming stripped 7 bases from V and 4 bases from J, with 18 bases between. CDR1 is SQVTM, CDR2 ANQGSEA, per germline.